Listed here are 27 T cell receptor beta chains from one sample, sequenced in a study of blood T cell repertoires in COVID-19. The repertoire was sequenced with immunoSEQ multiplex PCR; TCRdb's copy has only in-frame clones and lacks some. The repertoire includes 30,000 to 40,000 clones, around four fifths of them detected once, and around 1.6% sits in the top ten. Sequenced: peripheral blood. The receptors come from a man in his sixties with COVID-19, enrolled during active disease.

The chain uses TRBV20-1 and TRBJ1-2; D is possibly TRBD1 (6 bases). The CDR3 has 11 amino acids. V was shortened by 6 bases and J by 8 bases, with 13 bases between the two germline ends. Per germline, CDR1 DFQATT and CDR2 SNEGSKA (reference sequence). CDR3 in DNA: TGCAGTGCGGACAGCCTCAGGGGCTACACCTTC. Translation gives CSADSLRGYTF.

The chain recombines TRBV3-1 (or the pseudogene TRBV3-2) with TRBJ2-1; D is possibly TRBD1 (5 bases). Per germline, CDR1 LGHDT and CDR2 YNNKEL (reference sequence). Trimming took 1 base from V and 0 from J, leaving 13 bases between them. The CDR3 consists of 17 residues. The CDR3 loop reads CASSQVPDTSSYNEQFF. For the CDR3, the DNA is TGTGCCAGCAGCCAAGTCCCGGACACGAGCTCCTACAATGAGCAGTTCTTC.

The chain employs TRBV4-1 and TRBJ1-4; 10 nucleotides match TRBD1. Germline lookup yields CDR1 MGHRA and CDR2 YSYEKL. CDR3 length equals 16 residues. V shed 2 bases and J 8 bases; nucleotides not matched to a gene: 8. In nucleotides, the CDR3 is TGCGCCAGCAGCCAATGGAGGGACAGGGGAAGAGAAAAACTGTTTTTT. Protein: CASSQWRDRGREKLFF.

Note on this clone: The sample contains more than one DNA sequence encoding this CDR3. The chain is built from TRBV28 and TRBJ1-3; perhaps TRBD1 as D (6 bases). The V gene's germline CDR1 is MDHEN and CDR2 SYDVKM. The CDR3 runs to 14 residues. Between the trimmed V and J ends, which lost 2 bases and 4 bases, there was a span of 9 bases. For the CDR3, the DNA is TGTGCCAGCAGTTTACAGGGGTACGGAAACACCATATATTTT. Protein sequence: CASSLQGYGNTIYF. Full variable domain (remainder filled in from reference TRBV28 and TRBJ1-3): DVKVTQSSRYLVKRTGEKVFLECVQDMDHENMFWYRQDPGLGLRLIYFSYDVKMKEKGDIPEGYSVSREKKERFSLILESASTNQTSMYLCASSLQGYGNTIYFGEGSWLTVV.

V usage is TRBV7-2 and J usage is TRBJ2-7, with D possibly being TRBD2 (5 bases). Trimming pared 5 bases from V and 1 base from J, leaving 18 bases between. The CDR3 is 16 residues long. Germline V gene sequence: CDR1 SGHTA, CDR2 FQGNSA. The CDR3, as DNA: TGTGCCAGCAGCCCAAAATACGGGTCGGGGTCCTACGAGCAGTACTTC. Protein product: CASSPKYGSGSYEQYF.

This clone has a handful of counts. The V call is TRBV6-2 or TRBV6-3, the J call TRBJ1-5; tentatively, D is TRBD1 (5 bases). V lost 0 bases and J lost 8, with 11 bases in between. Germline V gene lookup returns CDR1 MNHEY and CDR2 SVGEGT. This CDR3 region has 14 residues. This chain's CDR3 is CASSYSTVEKPQHF. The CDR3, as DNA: TGTGCCAGCAGTTACTCGACAGTAGAAAAGCCCCAGCATTTT.

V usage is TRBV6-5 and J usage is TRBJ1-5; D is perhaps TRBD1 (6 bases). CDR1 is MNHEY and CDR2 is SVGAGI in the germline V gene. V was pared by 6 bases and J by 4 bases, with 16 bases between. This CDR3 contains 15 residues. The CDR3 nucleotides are TGTGCCAGCAGCCCCAATCGACAGGCAAATCAGCCCCAGCATTTT. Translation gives CASSPNRQANQPQHF.

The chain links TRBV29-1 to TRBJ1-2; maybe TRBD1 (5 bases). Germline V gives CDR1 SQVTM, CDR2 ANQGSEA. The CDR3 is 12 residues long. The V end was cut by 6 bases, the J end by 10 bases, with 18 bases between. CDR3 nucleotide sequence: TGCAGCGTCAATAGAGACGGGGGAGACTACACCTTC. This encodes CSVNRDGGDYTF.

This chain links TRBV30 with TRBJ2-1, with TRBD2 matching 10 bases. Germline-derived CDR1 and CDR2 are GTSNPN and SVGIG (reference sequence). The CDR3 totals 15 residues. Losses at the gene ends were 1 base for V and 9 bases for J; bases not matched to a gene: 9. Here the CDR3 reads CAWSASGSVRIEQFF. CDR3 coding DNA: TGTGCCTGGAGTGCTAGCGGGAGTGTAAGGATTGAGCAGTTCTTC.

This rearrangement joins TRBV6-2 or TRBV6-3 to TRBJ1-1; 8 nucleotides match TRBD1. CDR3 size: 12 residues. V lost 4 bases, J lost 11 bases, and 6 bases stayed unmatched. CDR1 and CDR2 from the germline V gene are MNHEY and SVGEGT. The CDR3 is CASSSNRGEAFF. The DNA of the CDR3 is TGTGCCAGCAGTTCAAACAGGGGGGAGGCTTTCTTT.

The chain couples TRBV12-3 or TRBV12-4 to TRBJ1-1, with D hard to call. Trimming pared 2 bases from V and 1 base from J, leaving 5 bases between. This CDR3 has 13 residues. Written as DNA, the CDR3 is TGTGCCAGCAGTTTAAGACAGAACACTGAAGCTTTCTTT. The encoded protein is CASSLRQNTEAFF.

The CDR3 is CSARFQGYTF. The CDR3 DNA sequence: TGCAGTGCTAGATTTCAGGGCTACACCTTC. The V gene is TRBV20-1, the J gene TRBJ1-2, with D hard to call. Germline lookup yields CDR1 DFQATT and CDR2 SNEGSKA (reference sequence). V lost 2 bases, J lost 8 bases, and 6 bases lay in between. The CDR3 consists of 10 residues.

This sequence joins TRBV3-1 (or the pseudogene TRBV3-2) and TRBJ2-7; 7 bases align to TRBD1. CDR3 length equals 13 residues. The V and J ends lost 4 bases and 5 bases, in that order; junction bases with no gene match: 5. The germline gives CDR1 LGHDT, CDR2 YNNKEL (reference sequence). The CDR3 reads CASSPGGIDEQYF. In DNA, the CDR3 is TGTGCCAGCAGCCCAGGGGGTATTGACGAGCAGTACTTC.

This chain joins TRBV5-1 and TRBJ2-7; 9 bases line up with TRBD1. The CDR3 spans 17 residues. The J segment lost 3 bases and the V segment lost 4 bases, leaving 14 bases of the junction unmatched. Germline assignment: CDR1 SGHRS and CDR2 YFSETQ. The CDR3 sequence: CASSESGTGKGGYEQYF. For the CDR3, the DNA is TGCGCCAGCAGCGAGTCGGGGACAGGGAAAGGGGGCTACGAGCAGTACTTC.

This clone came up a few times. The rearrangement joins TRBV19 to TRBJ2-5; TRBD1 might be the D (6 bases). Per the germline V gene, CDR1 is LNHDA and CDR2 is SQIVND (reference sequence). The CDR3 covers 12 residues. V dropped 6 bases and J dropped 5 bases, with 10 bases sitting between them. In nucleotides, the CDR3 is TGTGCCAGTAGCTCCGACAGGGAGACCCAGTACTTC. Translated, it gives CASSSDRETQYF.

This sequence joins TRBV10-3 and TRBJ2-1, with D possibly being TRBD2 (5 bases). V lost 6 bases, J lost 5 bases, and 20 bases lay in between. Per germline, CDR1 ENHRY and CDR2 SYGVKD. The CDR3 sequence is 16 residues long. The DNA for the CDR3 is TGTGCCATCAGCGCTCTCCCACTAGAGCCGGACAATGAGCAGTTCTTC. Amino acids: CAISALPLEPDNEQFF.

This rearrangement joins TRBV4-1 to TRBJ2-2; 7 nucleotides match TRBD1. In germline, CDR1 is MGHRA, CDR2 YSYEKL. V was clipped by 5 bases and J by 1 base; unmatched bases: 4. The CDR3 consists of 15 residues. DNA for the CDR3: TGCGCCAGCAGCACGAGGACAGGGAACACCGGGGAGCTGTTTTTT. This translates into CASSTRTGNTGELFF.

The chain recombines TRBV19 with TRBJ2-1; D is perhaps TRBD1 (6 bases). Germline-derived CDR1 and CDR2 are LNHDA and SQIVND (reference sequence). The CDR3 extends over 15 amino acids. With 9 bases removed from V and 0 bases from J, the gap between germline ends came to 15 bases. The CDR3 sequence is CASGGQGPSYNEQFF. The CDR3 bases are TGTGCCAGCGGAGGTCAGGGGCCCTCCTACAATGAGCAGTTCTTC.

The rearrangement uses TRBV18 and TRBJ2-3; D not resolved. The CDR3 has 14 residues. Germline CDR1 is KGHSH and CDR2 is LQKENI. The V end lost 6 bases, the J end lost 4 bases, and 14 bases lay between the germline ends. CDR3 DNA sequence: TGTGCCAGCTCGCGACTCTTAGGTCCAGATACGCAGTATTTT. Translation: CASSRLLGPDTQYF. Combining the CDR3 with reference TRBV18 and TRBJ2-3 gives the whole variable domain NAGVMQNPRHLVRRRGQEARLRCSPMKGHSHVYWYRQLPEEGLKFMVYLQKENIIDESGMPKERFSAEFPKEGPSILRIQQVVRGDSAAYFCASSRLLGPDTQYFGPGTRLTVL.

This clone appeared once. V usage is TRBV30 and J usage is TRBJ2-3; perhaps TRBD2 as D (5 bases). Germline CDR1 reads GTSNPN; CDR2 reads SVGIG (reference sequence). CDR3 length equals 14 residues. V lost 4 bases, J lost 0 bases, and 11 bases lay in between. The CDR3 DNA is TGTGCCTGGAAGACTACAACGAGCACAGATACGCAGTATTTT. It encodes CAWKTTTSTDTQYF. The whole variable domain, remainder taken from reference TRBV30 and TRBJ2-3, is SQTIHQWPATLVQPVGSPLSLECTVEGTSNPNLYWYRQAAGRGLQLLFYSVGIGQISSEVPQNLSASRPQDRQFILSSKKLLLSDSGFYLCAWKTTTSTDTQYFGPGTRLTVL.

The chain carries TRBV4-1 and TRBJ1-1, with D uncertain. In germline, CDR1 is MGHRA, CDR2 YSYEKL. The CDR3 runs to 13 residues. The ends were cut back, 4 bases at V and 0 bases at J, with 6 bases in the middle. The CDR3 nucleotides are TGCGCCAGCAGCCCACCTATGAACACTGAAGCTTTCTTT. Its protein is CASSPPMNTEAFF.

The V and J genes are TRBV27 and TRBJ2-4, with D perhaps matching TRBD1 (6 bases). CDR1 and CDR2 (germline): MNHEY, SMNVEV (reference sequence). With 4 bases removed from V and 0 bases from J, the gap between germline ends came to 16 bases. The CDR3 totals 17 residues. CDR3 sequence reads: CASSSSYRDLAKNIQYF. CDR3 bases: TGTGCCAGCAGTTCCTCATACAGGGATCTAGCCAAAAACATTCAGTACTTC.

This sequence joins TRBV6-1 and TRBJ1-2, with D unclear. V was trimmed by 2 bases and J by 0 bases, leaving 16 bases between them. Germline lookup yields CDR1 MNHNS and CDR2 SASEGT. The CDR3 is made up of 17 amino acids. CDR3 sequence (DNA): TGTGCCAGCAGTGAACCAGGAACCCTAACTGCTAACTATGGCTACACCTTC. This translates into CASSEPGTLTANYGYTF.

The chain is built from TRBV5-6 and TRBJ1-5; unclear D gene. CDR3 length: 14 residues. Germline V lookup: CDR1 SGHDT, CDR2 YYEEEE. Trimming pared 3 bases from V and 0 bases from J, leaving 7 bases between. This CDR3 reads CASSSAYSNQPQHF. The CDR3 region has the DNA TGTGCCAGCAGCTCCGCCTATAGCAATCAGCCCCAGCATTTT.

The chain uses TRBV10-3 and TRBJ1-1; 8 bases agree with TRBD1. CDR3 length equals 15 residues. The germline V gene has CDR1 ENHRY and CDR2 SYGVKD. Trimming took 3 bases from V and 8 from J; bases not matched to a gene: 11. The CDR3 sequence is CAISDPEDRAREAFF. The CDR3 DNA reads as TGTGCCATCAGTGACCCTGAGGACAGGGCGAGAGAAGCTTTCTTT.

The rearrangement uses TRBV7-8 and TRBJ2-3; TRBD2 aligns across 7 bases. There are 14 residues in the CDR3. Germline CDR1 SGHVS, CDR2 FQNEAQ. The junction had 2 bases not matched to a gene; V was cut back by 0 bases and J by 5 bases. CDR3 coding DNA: TGTGCCAGCAGCTTAGCCCGGACTAGAGATACGCAGTATTTT. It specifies CASSLARTRDTQYF.

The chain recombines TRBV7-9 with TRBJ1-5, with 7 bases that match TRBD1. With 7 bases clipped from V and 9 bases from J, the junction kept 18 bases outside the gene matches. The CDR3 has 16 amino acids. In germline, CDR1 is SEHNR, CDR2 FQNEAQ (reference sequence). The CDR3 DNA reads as TGTGCCAGCACCGCCCCGGGGACAGCCTTCAGACGGCCCCAGCATTTT. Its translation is CASTAPGTAFRRPQHF.